This is a list of T cell receptor beta chains from one sample in a study of beta chain features in type 1 diabetes. Profiling relied on immunoSEQ multiplex PCR, and the TCRdb table lists in-frame clones only, not all of them. Of nearly 700,000 clones in the sample, around 15% are singletons; the top ten hold 0.022%. The specimen sequenced was naive CD4+ T cells from blood. These receptors all stem from a young man with type 1 diabetes. Each CDR3 is given with its conserved first and last residue. D genes are given only for firm matches. For some rows the clone size is stated as once, few or many, or as a class when expanded; others skip it.

j_call: TRBJ2-5
d_call: TRBD2
v_call: TRBV6-1
clone_size: NA
cdr3_aa: CASAPQGVAGVPQYF
cdr3_nt: TGTGCCAGCGCTCCGCAGGGGGTAGCGGGGGTACCCCAGTACTTC

j_call: TRBJ1-2
d_call: TRBD1
v_call: TRBV2
clone_size: NA
cdr3_aa: CASSEQGDFYGYTF
cdr3_nt: TGTGCCAGCAGTGAACAGGGGGATTTCTATGGCTACACCTTC

j_call: TRBJ1-1
d_call: TRBD1
v_call: TRBV18
clone_size: NA
cdr3_aa: CASSPQTGGNTEAFF
cdr3_nt: TGTGCCAGCTCACCCCAAACAGGGGGTAACACTGAAGCTTTCTTT

j_call: TRBJ2-5
d_call: NA
v_call: TRBV7-2
clone_size: NA
cdr3_aa: CASSSAATTYGAQYF
cdr3_nt: TGTGCCAGCAGCTCCGCAGCCACGACCTATGGGGCCCAGTACTTC

j_call: TRBJ2-1
d_call: TRBD2
v_call: TRBV6-5
clone_size: few
cdr3_aa: CASSYSSGTSYNEQFF
cdr3_nt: TGTGCCAGCAGTTACTCTAGCGGGACTTCTTACAATGAGCAGTTCTTC

j_call: TRBJ1-2
d_call: NA
v_call: TRBV30
clone_size: few
cdr3_aa: CAWSRVTTGHGYTF
cdr3_nt: TGTGCCTGGAGTCGTGTGACTACAGGTCATGGCTACACCTTC

j_call: TRBJ2-7
d_call: NA
v_call: TRBV4-1
clone_size: NA
cdr3_aa: CASSQAGTAVTYEQYF
cdr3_nt: TGCGCCAGCAGCCAAGCCGGGACCGCTGTTACTTACGAGCAGTACTTC

j_call: TRBJ2-7
d_call: TRBD2
v_call: TRBV4-1
clone_size: NA
cdr3_aa: CASSHGLAGVYEQYF
cdr3_nt: TGCGCCAGCAGCCACGGACTAGCGGGGGTTTACGAGCAGTACTTC

j_call: TRBJ1-6
d_call: NA
v_call: TRBV20-1
clone_size: few
cdr3_aa: CSDIPGSPLHF
cdr3_nt: TGCAGCGATATCCCAGGTTCACCCCTCCACTTT

j_call: TRBJ2-6
d_call: TRBD1
v_call: TRBV5-6
clone_size: few
cdr3_aa: CASSSRQGAGANVLTF
cdr3_nt: TGTGCCAGCAGCTCACGACAGGGCGCGGGGGCCAACGTCCTGACTTTC

j_call: TRBJ2-5
d_call: TRBD1
v_call: TRBV27
clone_size: NA
cdr3_aa: CASSPFTGVYQETQYF
cdr3_nt: TGTGCCAGCAGTCCATTCACAGGGGTGTACCAAGAGACCCAGTACTTC

j_call: TRBJ2-3
d_call: NA
v_call: TRBV21-1
clone_size: NA
cdr3_aa: CASSKARLAGEADTQYF
cdr3_nt: TGTGCCAGCAGCAAAGCGAGACTAGCGGGGGAAGCAGATACGCAGTATTTT

j_call: TRBJ2-1
d_call: TRBD2
v_call: TRBV9
clone_size: NA
cdr3_aa: CASSVLAGGPLNYNEQFF
cdr3_nt: TGTGCCAGCAGCGTCTTAGCGGGGGGACCCCTCAATTACAATGAGCAGTTCTTC

j_call: TRBJ2-3
d_call: NA
v_call: TRBV7-9
clone_size: NA
cdr3_aa: CASSLAGVTDTQYF
cdr3_nt: TGTGCCAGCAGCTTGGCAGGGGTCACAGATACGCAGTATTTT

j_call: TRBJ2-3
d_call: TRBD1
v_call: TRBV19
clone_size: few
cdr3_aa: CASSPYTGGWTDTQYF
cdr3_nt: TGTGCCAGTAGTCCTTATACAGGGGGCTGGACAGATACGCAGTATTTT

j_call: TRBJ2-3
d_call: TRBD2
v_call: TRBV25-1
clone_size: few
cdr3_aa: CASSATSGGVFGTDTQYF
cdr3_nt: TGTGCCAGCAGTGCGACTAGCGGGGGTGTGTTTGGCACAGATACGCAGTATTTT

j_call: TRBJ1-3
d_call: NA
v_call: TRBV29-1
clone_size: NA
cdr3_aa: CSVEWWEAGNTIYF
cdr3_nt: TGCAGCGTTGAATGGTGGGAGGCTGGAAACACCATATATTTT

j_call: TRBJ1-1
d_call: NA
v_call: TRBV7-9
clone_size: NA
cdr3_aa: CASSLQSARAEAFF
cdr3_nt: TGTGCCAGCAGCTTACAATCGGCCAGGGCTGAAGCTTTCTTT

j_call: TRBJ2-3
d_call: NA
v_call: TRBV15
clone_size: few
cdr3_aa: CATSPPRGGGTDTQYF
cdr3_nt: TGTGCCACCAGCCCACCTCGGGGCGGGGGCACAGATACGCAGTATTTT

j_call: TRBJ2-3
d_call: NA
v_call: TRBV5-1
clone_size: few
cdr3_aa: CASSLAGGTDTQYF
cdr3_nt: TGCGCCAGCAGCTTGGCAGGGGGCACAGATACGCAGTATTTT

j_call: TRBJ1-5
d_call: NA
v_call: TRBV15
clone_size: few
cdr3_aa: CATSLASSQPQHF
cdr3_nt: TGTGCCACCAGCCTGGCCTCTTCGCAGCCCCAGCATTTT

j_call: TRBJ2-2
d_call: NA
v_call: TRBV14
clone_size: few
cdr3_aa: CASSQDRVGTGELFF
cdr3_nt: TGTGCCAGCAGCCAAGACCGAGTGGGCACCGGGGAGCTGTTTTTT

j_call: TRBJ1-2
d_call: NA
v_call: TRBV29-1
clone_size: NA
cdr3_aa: CSVAYWGREYGYTF
cdr3_nt: TGCAGCGTCGCCTACTGGGGCAGGGAGTATGGCTACACCTTC

j_call: TRBJ2-7
d_call: NA
v_call: TRBV28
clone_size: NA
cdr3_aa: CASSSDPPDWEQYF
cdr3_nt: TGTGCCAGCTCCTCGGACCCCCCGGACTGGGAGCAGTACTTC

j_call: TRBJ1-5
d_call: NA
v_call: TRBV28
clone_size: few
cdr3_aa: CASSQGLRGPQHF
cdr3_nt: TGTGCCAGCAGTCAGGGCCTCCGCGGGCCCCAGCATTTT

j_call: TRBJ1-1
d_call: TRBD1
v_call: TRBV6-6
clone_size: NA
cdr3_aa: CASILQGAETEAFF
cdr3_nt: TGTGCCAGCATCCTACAGGGGGCCGAGACTGAAGCTTTCTTT

j_call: TRBJ1-5
d_call: TRBD1
v_call: TRBV5-6
clone_size: NA
cdr3_aa: CASSHDRGNQPQHF
cdr3_nt: TGTGCCAGCAGCCACGACAGGGGGAATCAGCCCCAGCATTTT

j_call: TRBJ1-6
d_call: TRBD1
v_call: TRBV15
clone_size: few
cdr3_aa: CATSRVGGRDSPLHF
cdr3_nt: TGTGCCACCAGCAGAGTAGGGGGCCGGGATTCACCCCTCCACTTT

j_call: TRBJ1-2
d_call: NA
v_call: TRBV9
clone_size: few
cdr3_aa: CASSVEEGRDGYTF
cdr3_nt: TGTGCCAGCAGCGTAGAGGAAGGGAGGGATGGCTACACCTTC

j_call: TRBJ2-7
d_call: NA
v_call: TRBV7-6
clone_size: few
cdr3_aa: CASSSVGGGEQYF
cdr3_nt: TGTGCCAGCAGCTCCGTTGGGGGAGGCGAGCAGTACTTC

j_call: TRBJ1-2
d_call: NA
v_call: TRBV19
clone_size: few
cdr3_aa: CASSPAGGHNYGYTF
cdr3_nt: TGTGCCAGTAGTCCCGCCGGAGGGCACAACTATGGCTACACCTTC

j_call: TRBJ1-2
d_call: TRBD1
v_call: TRBV29-1
clone_size: NA
cdr3_aa: CSVVRQGLWDYGYTF
cdr3_nt: TGCAGCGTGGTTAGACAGGGCCTATGGGACTATGGCTACACCTTC

j_call: TRBJ1-5
d_call: NA
v_call: TRBV6-5
clone_size: NA
cdr3_aa: CASSRPNQPQHF
cdr3_nt: TGTGCCAGCAGCCGCCCCAATCAGCCCCAGCATTTT

j_call: TRBJ2-7
d_call: NA
v_call: TRBV7-9
clone_size: few
cdr3_aa: CASSPDIIGPYEQYF
cdr3_nt: TGTGCCAGCAGCCCGGACATCATCGGCCCCTACGAGCAGTACTTC

j_call: TRBJ2-5
d_call: TRBD1
v_call: TRBV11-2
clone_size: NA
cdr3_aa: CASSIRDRPYQETQYF
cdr3_nt: TGTGCCAGCAGTATCCGGGACAGGCCGTACCAAGAGACCCAGTACTTC

j_call: TRBJ2-2
d_call: NA
v_call: TRBV28
clone_size: NA
cdr3_aa: CASSFTGPGELFF
cdr3_nt: TGTGCCAGCAGTTTCACAGGGCCCGGGGAGCTGTTTTTT

j_call: TRBJ1-2
d_call: NA
v_call: TRBV5-4
clone_size: NA
cdr3_aa: CASSSTENYGYTF
cdr3_nt: TGTGCCAGCAGCTCGACAGAGAACTATGGCTACACCTTC

j_call: TRBJ2-1
d_call: NA
v_call: TRBV10-1
clone_size: NA
cdr3_aa: CASGDRGNEQFF
cdr3_nt: TGCGCCAGCGGGGACCGAGGGAATGAGCAGTTCTTC

j_call: TRBJ1-2
d_call: NA
v_call: TRBV30
clone_size: few
cdr3_aa: CAWKVLGVNYGYTF
cdr3_nt: TGTGCCTGGAAGGTTTTGGGAGTCAACTATGGCTACACCTTC

j_call: TRBJ2-3
d_call: TRBD1
v_call: TRBV30
clone_size: few
cdr3_aa: CASGQGIGTDTQYF
cdr3_nt: TGTGCCAGCGGACAGGGAATAGGCACAGATACGCAGTATTTT

j_call: TRBJ1-4
d_call: TRBD1
v_call: TRBV6-1
clone_size: NA
cdr3_aa: CASSEGQGKKLFF
cdr3_nt: TGTGCCAGCAGTGAAGGACAGGGGAAAAAACTGTTTTTT